The 18 T cell receptor beta chains below were found in one sample sequenced in a study of CD8 T cells in ankylosing spondylitis. TCRdb re-called the 5' RACE reads through MiXCR, storing one row per CDR3 protein. The sample holds some 700,000 distinct CDR3 sequences; 15% to 20% are singletons and the top ten take 19%. Notes on the study in general: Apparently characteristic of ankylosing spondylitis blood was a TCR beta motif (about 8 highly homologous variants).

These TCRs' antigens remain unknown. Material for sequencing was blood, either unsorted or a sorted T cell fraction (not recorded which). These receptors all stem from a male donor with ankylosing spondylitis.

This clonotype has at least ten counts. The chain is built from TRBV20-1 and TRBJ1-1; 7 positions match TRBD1. This CDR3 has 13 residues. Per germline, CDR1 DFQATT and CDR2 SNEGSKA (reference sequence). The J segment lost 8 bases and the V segment lost 3 bases, leaving 9 bases of the junction unmatched. DNA for the CDR3: TGCAGTGCTAGGAGACAGGGACCTATGGAAGCTTTCTTT. It encodes CSARRQGPMEAFF.

V is TRBV6-2 or TRBV6-3 and J is TRBJ2-1, with 13 nucleotides matching TRBD2. With 1 base clipped from V and 0 bases from J, the junction kept 6 bases outside the gene matches. Germline V gives CDR1 MNHEY, CDR2 SVGEGT. The CDR3 is 19 amino acids. In nucleotides, the CDR3 is TGTGCCAGCAGTTACTTAGGACTAGCGGGAGATAGCTCCTACAATGAGCAGTTCTTC. Amino acid sequence: CASSYLGLAGDSSYNEQFF.

This clonotype occurred a few times. The chain has TRBV5-1 and TRBJ2-3; 9 bases map to TRBD2. The CDR3 is made up of 16 amino acids. CDR1 is SGHRS, CDR2 YFSETQ, per germline. The trim removed 0 bases at V and 0 bases at J, leaving 2 bases unmatched. CDR3 DNA: TGCGCCAGCAGCTTGGACCTAGCGGGGAGCACAGATACGCAGTATTTT. Translation: CASSLDLAGSTDTQYF.

This clonotype was seen only a few times. The chain recombines TRBV20-1 with TRBJ2-1, with D perhaps matching TRBD1 (5 bases). Trimming took off 3 bases at V and 7 bases at J, with 10 bases between the two ends. The CDR3 totals 12 residues. CDR1 DFQATT and CDR2 SNEGSKA come from the germline V gene (reference sequence). CDR3 loop: CSARQGRNEQFF. CDR3 DNA: TGCAGTGCTAGGCAGGGAAGGAATGAGCAGTTCTTC.

In its sample, this clonotype was seen a few times. The chain is built from TRBV20-1 and TRBJ1-2; 9 bases line up with TRBD1. Germline lookup yields CDR1 DFQATT and CDR2 SNEGSKA (reference sequence). This CDR3 has 17 amino acids. The J segment lost 3 bases and the V segment lost 2 bases, leaving 13 bases of the junction unmatched. The CDR3 sequence is CSARTGQGVLSDYGYTF. The CDR3 DNA reads TGCAGTGCTAGAACGGGACAGGGTGTTCTGTCAGACTATGGCTACACCTTC.

Turning to this clonotype: An end of the junction differs from the germline gene, which may be a read error. The CDR3 sequence: CASSSGTTYAQYF. The CDR3 DNA is TGTGCCAGCAGCTCCGGGACGACGTACGCGCAGTACTTC. V is TRBV7-9 and J is TRBJ2-7; D could derive from TRBD1 or TRBD2 (5 bases each). The CDR3 totals 13 residues. Germline lookup yields CDR1 SEHNR and CDR2 FQNEAQ (reference sequence).

The J gene is TRBJ2-6, the V gene TRBV4-1; 8 nucleotides align to TRBD1. Germline lookup yields CDR1 MGHRA and CDR2 YSYEKL. J gave up 0 bases and V 0 bases, and 1 base lay outside the gene matches. The CDR3 length is 17 residues. The chain's CDR3 is CASSQETGASGANVLTF. In DNA form, the CDR3 reads TGCGCCAGCAGCCAAGAGACAGGGGCCTCTGGGGCCAACGTCCTGACTTTC.

The CDR3 spells CASSQDSRGGQPQHF. In nucleotides, the CDR3 is TGCGCCAGCAGCCAAGATTCAAGGGGAGGACAGCCCCAGCATTTT. This chain joins TRBV4-1 and TRBJ1-5; perhaps TRBD1 as D (5 bases). The germline CDR1 and CDR2 sequences are MGHRA and YSYEKL. The CDR3 extends over 15 amino acids. V was pared by 0 bases and J by 7 bases, with 13 bases between.

The sample holds a few counts of this clonotype. The rearrangement uses TRBV4-1 and TRBJ2-7, with 9 nucleotides matching TRBD1. The V gene end was trimmed by 4 bases and the J gene end by 6 bases; junction bases not matched to a gene: 7. Germline CDR1 and CDR2: MGHRA and YSYEKL. The CDR3 is made up of 14 amino acids. CDR3 nucleotides: TGCGCCAGCAGCCCTGATGAACAGGGGGCCGAGCAGTACTTC. Translation gives CASSPDEQGAEQYF.

This clonotype was observed a handful of times. The chain is built from TRBV20-1 and TRBJ1-2, with D maybe TRBD1 (6 bases). The V and J ends lost 5 bases and 7 bases respectively, with 14 bases between them. Per germline, CDR1 DFQATT and CDR2 SNEGSKA (reference sequence). The CDR3 totals 12 residues. CDR3 in DNA: TGCAGTGCTCGAGGGGGGGTTCCTGGCTACACCTTC. Residues: CSARGGVPGYTF.

The V and J genes are TRBV27 and TRBJ2-1; 8 nucleotides agree with TRBD2. The CDR3 length is 16 residues. The junction had 9 bases not matched to a gene; V was cut back by 2 bases and J by 6 bases. From germline, CDR1 is MNHEY and CDR2 SMNVEV (reference sequence). The CDR3 sequence: CASSLMVVAGPNEQFF. The CDR3 DNA reads TGTGCCAGCAGTTTAATGGTAGTAGCGGGACCCAATGAGCAGTTCTTC.

This clonotype was counted a few times. The V and J genes are TRBV20-1 and TRBJ2-2; TRBD1 might be the D (5 bases). The germline CDR1 and CDR2 sequences are DFQATT and SNEGSKA (reference sequence). V was shortened by 3 bases and J by 5 bases, with 10 bases between the two germline ends. This CDR3 region has 13 residues. CDR3 sequence reads: CSASQGVTGELFF. As DNA, the CDR3 is TGCAGTGCTAGTCAGGGTGTTACCGGGGAGCTGTTTTTT.

This clonotype was detected a few times. The genes are TRBV28 and TRBJ2-5; D not resolved. This CDR3 contains 13 residues. Germline V CDR1 and CDR2: MDHEN, SYDVKM. The ends were cut back, 5 bases at V and 5 bases at J, with 12 bases in the middle. This CDR3 is CASSPRSGETQYF. DNA of the CDR3: TGTGCCAGCAGTCCCCGGTCTGGGGAGACCCAGTACTTC.

This chain's CDR3 is CASSPGSGNYEQYF. CDR3 nucleotide sequence: TGTGCCAGCAGCCCCGGGTCCGGGAACTACGAGCAGTACTTC. The V call is TRBV6-1, the J call TRBJ2-7; a weak D match, TRBD2 (5 bases). V lost 6 bases to trimming and J lost 3 bases, with 15 bases between them. Per the germline V gene, CDR1 is MNHNS and CDR2 is SASEGT. The CDR3 is made up of 14 amino acids.

There are many counts of this clonotype. The chain has TRBV5-1 and TRBJ2-3, with TRBD2 matching over 9 bases. Germline-derived CDR1 and CDR2 are SGHRS and YFSETQ. This CDR3 spans 16 amino acids. The J segment lost 10 bases and the V segment lost 4 bases, leaving 16 bases of the junction unmatched. The CDR3, as DNA: TGCGCCAGCAGCACCGGTTACGGGACTAGCTCCCTGGCGCAGTATTTT. Its protein product is CASSTGYGTSSLAQYF.

This clonotype has only a few counts. The chain uses TRBV5-6 and TRBJ1-1, with a tentative D call TRBD1 (5 bases). CDR1 is SGHDT, CDR2 YYEEEE, per germline. The ends were cut back, 5 bases at V and 6 bases at J, with 17 bases in the middle. The CDR3 is made up of 14 amino acids. CDR3 sequence (DNA): TGTGCCAGCAGTTCCCTGGGAGGGGCCGCTGAAGCTTTCTTT. Translation gives CASSSLGGAAEAFF.

V usage is TRBV30 and J usage is TRBJ1-1; D remains unclear. The CDR3 consists of 14 residues. Trimming removed 8 bases from V and 10 bases from J, with 26 bases in between. The germline V gene has CDR1 GTSNPN and CDR2 SVGIG (reference sequence). Here the CDR3 DNA reads TGTGCCCCCCTTTGTTGGAACCAAAGGCGGGGAGCTTTCTTT. It specifies CAPLCWNQRRGAFF.

This clonotype was observed a handful of times. The V and J genes are TRBV9 and TRBJ2-2; 8 bases match TRBD1. The CDR3 totals 15 residues. The trim removed 3 bases at V and 6 bases at J, leaving 7 bases unmatched. Germline V gene sequence: CDR1 SGDLS, CDR2 YYNGEE. The CDR3 DNA follows: TGTGCCAGCAGCGCTAGAACAGGGGGACCCGGGGAGCTGTTTTTT. Amino acids: CASSARTGGPGELFF.